The 27 T cell receptor beta chains presented below share a single source sample, sequenced in a study of blood T cell repertoires in COVID-19. Sequenced by immunoSEQ multiplex PCR; TCRdb stores in-frame clones only, minus some. This table has about 180,000 clones, 80% to 90% appearing once. Source material: peripheral blood. The source is a man in his fifties or sixties with active or convalescent COVID-19.

V and J are TRBV12-3 or TRBV12-4 and TRBJ1-1, with D unclear. Trimming removed 3 bases at V and 5 bases at J, with 7 bases between. The CDR3 totals 12 residues. The CDR3 loop is CASSFSGTEAFF. Here the CDR3 DNA reads TGTGCCAGCAGTTTTTCGGGGACTGAAGCTTTCTTT.

The rearrangement uses TRBV28 and TRBJ1-1; D unresolved. The germline V and J ends were trimmed by 5 bases and 2 bases, with 9 bases remaining between them. This CDR3 is built from 13 residues. Germline V gene data show CDR1 as MDHEN and CDR2 as SYDVKM. CDR3 loop: CASSPQLNTEAFF. CDR3 sequence (DNA): TGTGCCAGCAGTCCACAGCTCAACACTGAAGCTTTCTTT.

V gene TRBV9 combines with J gene TRBJ1-6, with TRBD1 identical over 7 bases. The V segment lost 3 bases and the J segment 8 bases; nucleotides outside the gene matches: 8. In germline, CDR1 is SGDLS, CDR2 YYNGEE. There are 15 residues in the CDR3. The CDR3 DNA sequence: TGTGCCAGCAGCGCAAGGACAGGACTACATTCACCCCTCCACTTT. Residues: CASSARTGLHSPLHF.

The rearrangement uses TRBV6-5 and TRBJ2-5; a weak D match, TRBD2 (6 bases). The CDR3 is 14 amino acids. Germline-derived CDR1 and CDR2 are MNHEY and SVGAGI. V shed 2 bases and J shed 5 bases, with 12 bases lying between them. CDR3 in DNA: TGTGCCAGCAGTTACGATGCGGGGAGGGAGACCCAGTACTTC. Protein: CASSYDAGRETQYF.

The chain uses TRBV9 and TRBJ2-2; 11 positions match TRBD1. V trimming: 5 bases; J trimming: 4 bases; junction bases outside the gene matches: 4. The germline CDR1 and CDR2 sequences are SGDLS and YYNGEE. The CDR3 consists of 15 residues. CDR3 DNA sequence: TGTGCCAGCAGAACCGGGACAGGGGGCACCGGGGAGCTGTTTTTT. Encoded protein: CASRTGTGGTGELFF.

The chain uses TRBV10-3 and TRBJ2-3; D gene unclear. Germline CDR1 and CDR2: ENHRY and SYGVKD. The CDR3 has 11 residues. V was pared by 10 bases and J by 4 bases, with 9 bases between. CDR3 sequence: CATRASDTQYF. CDR3 DNA sequence: TGTGCCACCCGCGCCTCAGATACGCAGTATTTT.

This clone was seen just once. The chain has TRBV7-2 and TRBJ2-7; D gene ambiguous. Germline V CDR1 and CDR2: SGHTA, FQGNSA. Trimming took off 5 bases at V and 0 bases at J, with 14 bases between the two ends. This CDR3 is 15 amino acids long. This chain's CDR3 is CASSPRQVLSYEQYF. The CDR3 DNA reads TGTGCCAGCAGCCCTAGGCAAGTCCTCTCCTACGAGCAGTACTTC. Together with reference TRBV7-2 and TRBJ2-7, the CDR3 gives the full variable domain: GAGVSQSPSNKVTEKGKDVELRCDPISGHTALYWYRQSLGQGLEFLIYFQGNSAPDKSGLPSDRFSAERTGGSVSTLTIQRTQQEDSAVYLCASSPRQVLSYEQYFGPGTRLTVT.

The chain has TRBV6-5 and TRBJ2-3; the match to TRBD2 covers 9 bases. The germline gives CDR1 MNHEY, CDR2 SVGAGI. V lost 7 bases, J lost 4 bases, and 3 bases stayed unmatched. The CDR3 has 13 amino acids. CDR3 DNA: TGTGCCAGCAACATAGCGGGAGCAGATACGCAGTATTTT. Amino acids: CASNIAGADTQYF.

This chain links TRBV7-2 with TRBJ1-4; no definite D call. The CDR3 runs to 15 residues. Germline CDR1 SGHTA, CDR2 FQGNSA. Trimming cost V 5 bases and J 0 bases, with 10 bases left between them. The CDR3 region is CASSTQATTNEKLFF. CDR3 in DNA: TGTGCCAGCAGCACCCAGGCGACAACTAATGAAAAACTGTTTTTT.

In its sample, this clone was seen once. The J gene is TRBJ2-5, the V gene TRBV3-1 (or the pseudogene TRBV3-2); D gene unclear. The CDR3 runs 12 residues. CDR1 and CDR2 (germline): LGHDT, YNNKEL (reference sequence). V lost 3 bases, J lost 2 bases, and 4 bases lay in between. This CDR3 reads CASSHPQETQYF. CDR3 in DNA: TGTGCCAGCAGCCATCCACAAGAGACCCAGTACTTC.

The rearrangement uses TRBV5-1 and TRBJ1-2; D unclear. The V gene's germline CDR1 is SGHRS and CDR2 YFSETQ. Trimming pared 3 bases from V and 2 bases from J, leaving 8 bases between. The CDR3 spans 13 residues. CDR3 loop: CASSYTANYGYTF. For the CDR3, the DNA is TGCGCCAGCAGCTATACCGCGAACTATGGCTACACCTTC.

This chain links TRBV9 with TRBJ2-1; D may be TRBD1 (5 bases). Germline V gives CDR1 SGDLS, CDR2 YYNGEE. V lost 0 bases, J lost 2 bases, and 18 bases lay in between. There are 18 residues in the CDR3. The CDR3 reads CASSVAVGQGIPYNEQFF. CDR3 DNA sequence: TGTGCCAGCAGCGTAGCCGTAGGCCAGGGTATCCCCTACAATGAGCAGTTCTTC.

This chain links TRBV14 with TRBJ2-1; TRBD1 agrees at 9 bases. Germline V CDR1 and CDR2: SGHDN, FVKESK. This CDR3 region has 16 residues. Trimming took 2 bases from V and 2 from J; bases not matched to a gene: 4. CDR3 region: CASSQFGTGTYNEQFF. For the CDR3, the DNA is TGTGCCAGCAGCCAATTCGGGACAGGGACCTACAATGAGCAGTTCTTC. The variable domain in full, completed from reference TRBV14 and TRBJ2-1, reads EAGVTQFPSHSVIEKGQTVTLRCDPISGHDNLYWYRRVMGKEIKFLLHFVKESKQDESGMPNNRFLAERTGGTYSTLKVQPAELEDSGVYFCASSQFGTGTYNEQFFGPGTRLTVL.

The chain uses TRBV3-1 (or the pseudogene TRBV3-2) and TRBJ1-6, with D possibly being TRBD1 (5 bases). The CDR3 covers 13 residues. Trimming shortened V by 6 bases and J by 5 bases, and 8 bases separated the two germline ends. Per germline, CDR1 LGHDT and CDR2 YNNKEL (reference sequence). The CDR3 DNA follows: TGTGCCAGCAGGGAGACAGATAATTCACCCCTCCACTTT. Translation: CASRETDNSPLHF.

The chain employs TRBV28 and TRBJ2-7; D ambiguous. The CDR3 covers 14 residues. Germline V gene sequence: CDR1 MDHEN, CDR2 SYDVKM. V was cut by 5 bases and J by 3 bases, with 14 bases left in between. The CDR3: CASSPRPLSYEQYF. In DNA, the CDR3 is TGTGCCAGCAGTCCCAGGCCCCTTAGCTACGAGCAGTACTTC. Using reference TRBV28 and TRBJ2-7 for the parts outside the CDR3, the full variable domain is DVKVTQSSRYLVKRTGEKVFLECVQDMDHENMFWYRQDPGLGLRLIYFSYDVKMKEKGDIPEGYSVSREKKERFSLILESASTNQTSMYLCASSPRPLSYEQYFGPGTRLTVT.

This rearrangement joins TRBV10-3 to TRBJ1-1, with 10 positions matching TRBD1. This CDR3 has 15 residues. The V segment lost 7 bases and the J segment 2 bases; nucleotides outside the gene matches: 7. Per germline, CDR1 ENHRY and CDR2 SYGVKD. This chain's CDR3 is CAITGGQGTNTEAFF. In nucleotides, the CDR3 is TGTGCCATCACGGGGGGACAGGGGACTAACACTGAAGCTTTCTTT.

The chain couples TRBV10-3 to TRBJ1-1; weak D call: TRBD1 (6 bases). This CDR3 has 15 residues. Germline lookup yields CDR1 ENHRY and CDR2 SYGVKD. The V end lost 2 bases, the J end lost 3 bases, and 13 bases lay between the germline ends. CDR3 amino acids: CAISERDTIYTEAFF. The CDR3 nucleotides read TGTGCCATCAGTGAGCGGGACACTATCTACACTGAAGCTTTCTTT.

The V gene is TRBV7-2, the J gene TRBJ2-1; the D gene is possibly TRBD1 (6 bases). Per germline, CDR1 SGHTA and CDR2 FQGNSA. V shed 3 bases and J shed 6 bases, with 12 bases lying between them. This CDR3 contains 14 residues. The CDR3 nucleotides read TGTGCCAGCAGCTTGGACAGTACGACCAATGAGCAGTTCTTC. Amino acid sequence: CASSLDSTTNEQFF.

This chain connects TRBV29-1 to TRBJ2-7; 9 positions agree with TRBD1. There are 12 residues in the CDR3. Germline CDR1 is SQVTM and CDR2 is ANQGSEA. The ends lost 6 bases at V and 5 bases at J; junction bases unmatched: 5. For the CDR3, the DNA is TGCAGCGTCAACAGGGGGCCCAACGAGCAGTACTTC. Amino acid sequence: CSVNRGPNEQYF.

The V call is TRBV5-4, the J call TRBJ1-2, with unresolved D. CDR1 and CDR2 (germline): SGHNT, YYREEE (reference sequence). Trimming took off 2 bases at V and 0 bases at J, with 11 bases between the two ends. CDR3 length: 15 amino acids. The CDR3, as DNA: TGTGCCAGCAGCTTAGAGCTGACTTCTAACTATGGCTACACCTTC. It translates to CASSLELTSNYGYTF.

The chain joins TRBV6-5 to TRBJ1-1, with 8 bases matching TRBD1. Per germline, CDR1 MNHEY and CDR2 SVGAGI. V lost 6 bases, J lost 4 bases, and 10 bases stayed unmatched. The CDR3 has 15 amino acids. The CDR3 DNA reads TGTGCCAGCAGCGACCGACAGGGGTCTGTCACTGAAGCTTTCTTT. It translates to CASSDRQGSVTEAFF.

A note on this clone: This sample includes further DNA sequences coding for the same CDR3. The genes are TRBV28 and TRBJ1-2; 7 bases fit TRBD1. The CDR3 extends over 14 amino acids. CDR1 MDHEN and CDR2 SYDVKM come from the germline V gene. Unmatched junction bases numbered 3, after V lost 5 bases and J lost 0 bases. The CDR3 spells CASSPGTANYGYTF. DNA for the CDR3: TGTGCCAGCAGTCCCGGGACAGCTAACTATGGCTACACCTTC.

CDR3 residues: CASRPTSGGSTDTQYF. The CDR3 DNA sequence: TGTGCCAGCAGACCCACTAGCGGAGGTAGCACAGATACGCAGTATTTT. V and J are TRBV2 and TRBJ2-3; 8 bases align to TRBD2. The V gene's germline CDR1 is SNHLY and CDR2 FYNNEI. The CDR3 covers 16 residues. J gave up 0 bases and V 6 bases, and 8 bases lay outside the gene matches.

The chain carries TRBV19 and TRBJ1-1; the D is unclear. This CDR3 is 13 amino acids long. Trimming left V 3 bases short and J 4 bases short, with 9 bases between. The V gene's germline CDR1 is LNHDA and CDR2 SQIVND (reference sequence). The CDR3 DNA follows: TGTGCCAGTAGTATTACTTTCACCACTGAAGCTTTCTTT. Amino acids: CASSITFTTEAFF. The full variable domain, completed using reference TRBV19 and TRBJ1-1, is DGGITQSPKYLFRKEGQNVTLSCEQNLNHDAMYWYRQDPGQGLRLIYYSQIVNDFQKGDIAEGYSVSREKKESFPLTVTSAQKNPTAFYLCASSITFTTEAFFGQGTRLTVV.

This chain links TRBV28 with TRBJ2-2, with 12 bases matching TRBD2. Germline V gives CDR1 MDHEN, CDR2 SYDVKM. The CDR3 length is 20 residues. V dropped 5 bases and J dropped 6; count of bases not matched to a gene: 19. The CDR3 is CASSPGGLAGGPSRAGELFF. As DNA, the CDR3 is TGTGCCAGCAGTCCCGGTGGGCTAGCGGGAGGGCCCTCAAGGGCCGGGGAGCTGTTTTTT.

This clone was picked up a small number of times. The rearrangement uses TRBV7-9 and TRBJ2-7, with 8 bases fitting TRBD1. The germline gives CDR1 SEHNR, CDR2 FQNEAQ (reference sequence). CDR3 length: 15 amino acids. V gave up 4 bases and J gave up 2 bases; unmatched junction bases: 7. CDR3 protein: CASSSSDRGPYEQYF. CDR3 bases: TGTGCCAGCAGCTCCTCCGACAGGGGCCCCTACGAGCAGTACTTC.

This clone was counted between two and nine times. For the CDR3, the DNA is TGTGCCACTCAACAGGGAACTGAAGCTTTCTTT. Amino acids: CATQQGTEAFF. The rearrangement joins TRBV27 to TRBJ1-1; TRBD1 might be the D (6 bases). CDR1 and CDR2 from the germline V gene are MNHEY and SMNVEV (reference sequence). Trimming left V 10 bases short and J 5 bases short, with 11 bases between. This CDR3 contains 11 residues.